This T cell receptor (beta chain) was captured in a study of molecular identifiers for immune sequencing clone quantification. Whole-study context: Replicates split RNA from roughly 20,000 or 100,000 naive CD8 cells five ways, and the researchers sequenced four portions.

V shed 0 bases and J shed 4 bases, with 15 bases lying between them. This CDR3 has 16 amino acids. Germline V lookup: CDR1 SGHDN, CDR2 FVKESK. In its sample, this clonotype was seen a few times. Since a much larger clone is just one base distant, this may be a read error. Here the CDR3 omits its conserved ending phenylalanine or tryptophan, so a read error is the likely source. Sorting isolated naive CD8 T cells as CD8+CD4-CCR7+CD45RA+ events. The use of previously described methods and listed TCR primers produced the bulk TCR libraries. TCRdb independently ran MiXCR on the PCR reads; one entry per CDR3 protein. Here the sample spans hundreds of thousands of distinct CDR3 sequences, around 25% being singletons.

The sequencing sample was made of naive CD8+ T cells from blood, with Jurkat cell RNA spiked in. Subset: FACS-sorted CD8+CD4-CCR7+CD45RA+ naive T cells. V and J are TRBV14 and TRBJ1-1; the D gene is possibly TRBD1 (5 bases). The sequence was collected from a human donor in good health. Some libraries in this study had Jurkat cell RNA spiked in. CDR3 nucleotide sequence: TGTGCCAGCAGCCAAGATTCCGTCGGCAGGGCCACTGAAGCTTTCCTT. Translating gives CASSQDSVGRATEAFL.